The clone carrying this T cell receptor beta chain was counted many times. This record belongs to a study of molecular identifiers for immune sequencing clone quantification. The germline V gene has CDR1 MNHEY and CDR2 SVGAGI. This CDR3 contains 15 residues. The trim removed 4 bases at V and 0 bases at J, leaving 4 bases unmatched. MiXCR, applied by TCRdb to the PCR reads, yields one record per CDR3 protein. The sample has over 600,000 distinct CDR3 sequences; about 20% are singletons. The clonotype originates from a human donor in good health. Some libraries in this study had Jurkat cell RNA spiked in. Source material: naive CD8+ T cells from blood, with Jurkat cell RNA spiked in. Subset meaning: FACS-sorted CD8+CD4-CCR7+CD45RA+ naive T cells. The gene calls are TRBV6-5 and TRBJ2-7; TRBD1 aligns across 9 bases. CDR3 bases: TGTGCCAGCAGTTCCGACAGGGGGTACTCCTACGAGCAGTACTTC. Protein sequence: CASSSDRGYSYEQYF.